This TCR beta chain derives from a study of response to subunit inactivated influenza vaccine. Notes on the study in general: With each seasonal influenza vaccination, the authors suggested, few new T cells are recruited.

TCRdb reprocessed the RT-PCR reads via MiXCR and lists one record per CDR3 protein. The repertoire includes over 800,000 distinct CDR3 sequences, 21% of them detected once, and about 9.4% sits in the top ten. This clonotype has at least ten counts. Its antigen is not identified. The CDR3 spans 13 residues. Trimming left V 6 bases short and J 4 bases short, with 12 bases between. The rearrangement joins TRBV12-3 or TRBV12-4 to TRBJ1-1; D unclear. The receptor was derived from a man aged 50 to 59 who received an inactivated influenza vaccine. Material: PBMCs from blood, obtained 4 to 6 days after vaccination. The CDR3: CASSPLAGTEAFF. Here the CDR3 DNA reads TGTGCCAGCAGCCCCCTGGCTGGCACTGAAGCTTTCTTT.